These 10 T cell receptor beta chains originate from one sample sequenced in a study of post-analysis software for immune sequencing data. Findings and caveats of the study: Patients used about 5 TRBV segments, including TRBV5-6, TRBV5-1 and TRBV20-1, more often than controls.

The TCR beta cDNA libraries contained unique molecular identifiers. TCRdb redid the calling of the PCR reads with MiXCR, one entry per CDR3 protein. The data show a few hundred thousand distinct CDR3 sequences, approximately 33% seen once. For these receptors, no antigen is known. Sample: blood. Source of these receptors: a girl aged 10 to 17 with multiple sclerosis.

The gene calls are TRBV5-1 and TRBJ2-3, with 10 positions matching TRBD2. With V trimmed by 7 bases and J by 2 bases, 7 bases remained unmatched. The CDR3 spans 15 residues. Germline CDR1 SGHRS, CDR2 YFSETQ. Here the CDR3 DNA reads TGCGCCAGCGGACAACTAGCGGGGTCCACAGATACGCAGTATTTT. Translation: CASGQLAGSTDTQYF. Filled out from reference TRBV5-1 and TRBJ2-3, the complete variable domain reads KAGVTQTPRYLIKTRGQQVTLSCSPISGHRSVSWYQQTPGQGLQFLFEYFSETQRNKGNFPGRFSGRQFSNSRSEMNVSTLELGDSALYLCASGQLAGSTDTQYFGPGTRLTVL.

This clonotype was seen a handful of times. V gene TRBV7-2 combines with J gene TRBJ2-3; possibly TRBD2 for D (6 bases). The CDR3 is made up of 15 amino acids. Germline V gene lookup returns CDR1 SGHTA and CDR2 FQGNSA. V gave up 5 bases and J gave up 0 bases, with 12 bases separating them. In DNA form, the CDR3 reads TGTGCCAGCAGCATCGGACTATTAAGCACAGATACGCAGTATTTT. It codes for CASSIGLLSTDTQYF.

This chain uses TRBV29-1 with TRBJ1-4, with D unresolved. CDR3 length equals 12 residues. From germline, CDR1 is SQVTM and CDR2 ANQGSEA. The V gene lost 5 bases and the J gene lost 8 bases, with 12 bases spanning the gap. Written as DNA, the CDR3 is TGCAGCGTTAGCGATTCTGGCGAAAAACTGTTTTTT. Translation gives CSVSDSGEKLFF.

V and J are TRBV6-6 and TRBJ2-1, with TRBD1 identical over 10 bases. The V gene's germline CDR1 is MNHNY and CDR2 SVGAGI (reference sequence). The CDR3 sequence is 17 residues long. The ends lost 6 bases at V and 8 bases at J; junction bases unmatched: 16. In nucleotides, the CDR3 is TGTGCCAGCAGCTGGAGGTTGGGGGGACAGGGGATGCATGAGCAGTTCTTC. This sequence encodes CASSWRLGGQGMHEQFF.

The J gene is TRBJ1-2, the V gene TRBV20-1; maybe TRBD1 (5 bases). The CDR3 contains 16 residues. CDR1 is DFQATT and CDR2 is SNEGSKA in the germline V gene (reference sequence). Trimming took off 0 bases at V and 3 bases at J, with 17 bases between the two ends. For the CDR3, the DNA is TGCAGTGCTAGAGATCCTGAGGGAGGGGACGACTATGGCTACACCTTC. Amino acids: CSARDPEGGDDYGYTF.

The V gene is TRBV5-1, the J gene TRBJ1-2, with D tentatively TRBD1 (5 bases). Trimming left V 3 bases short and J 4 bases short, with 13 bases between. Germline V lookup: CDR1 SGHRS, CDR2 YFSETQ. The CDR3 covers 14 residues. The CDR3 loop is CASSCDGTGYGYTF. DNA of the CDR3: TGCGCCAGCAGCTGCGACGGGACGGGCTATGGCTACACCTTC.

Details on this clonotype: A junction boundary mismatches the germline segment, possibly from a read error. V is TRBV29-1 and J is TRBJ2-1; 7 nucleotides align to TRBD2. Germline V gene lookup returns CDR1 SQVTM and CDR2 ANQGSEA. This CDR3 region has 17 residues. The CDR3 region is CSVEDLLAVSSYNGQFF. DNA for the CDR3: TGCAGCGTTGAAGATCTTCTAGCGGTAAGCTCCTACAATGGGCAGTTCTTC.

The V gene is TRBV19, the J gene TRBJ2-1; possible D gene TRBD1, 5 bases. Trimming pared 2 bases from V and 7 bases from J, leaving 9 bases between. The germline CDR1 and CDR2 sequences are LNHDA and SQIVND (reference sequence). CDR3 length: 13 residues. Written as DNA, the CDR3 is TGTGCCAGTAGTATAAGGGGCAAGAATGAGCAGTTCTTC. Translated, it gives CASSIRGKNEQFF.

This chain uses TRBV2 with TRBJ2-7; a weak D match, TRBD1 (6 bases). The J call is doubtful: the DNA matches TRBJ2-5 better. The CDR3 has 12 amino acids. Germline-derived CDR1 and CDR2 are SNHLY and FYNNEI. CDR3 amino acids: CASNTGLKTQYF. In DNA form, the CDR3 reads TGTGCCAGCAATACAGGGTTGAAGACCCAGTACTTC.

The chain carries TRBV25-1 and TRBJ2-7, with D tentatively TRBD2 (6 bases). From germline, CDR1 is MGHDK and CDR2 SYGVNS. The V gene lost 1 base and the J gene lost 1 base, with 11 bases spanning the gap. The CDR3 consists of 15 residues. The CDR3 nucleotides are TGTGCCAGCAGTGAATCACGGGACTCTTCCTACGAGCAGTACTTC. Protein: CASSESRDSSYEQYF.